Below are 22 T cell receptor beta chains sequenced from a single sample in a study of blood T cell repertoires in COVID-19. Sequenced by immunoSEQ multiplex PCR; TCRdb stores in-frame clones only, minus some. In the table there are around 400,000 clones, about 89% of which are singletons. Sequenced sample: peripheral blood. The origin of the receptors is a man aged 35 to 55 with acute or convalescent COVID-19.

V usage is TRBV7-9 and J usage is TRBJ2-1, with D possibly being TRBD1 (5 bases). Germline V gene data show CDR1 as SEHNR and CDR2 as FQNEAQ (reference sequence). Trimming took 4 bases from V and 4 from J, leaving 11 bases between them. This CDR3 comprises 14 residues. The CDR3 nucleotides are TGTGCCAGCAGCTCCGTTACAGGATACAATGAGCAGTTCTTC. Protein sequence: CASSSVTGYNEQFF.

This chain joins TRBV3-1 (or the pseudogene TRBV3-2) and TRBJ2-7; 9 bases align to TRBD1. This CDR3 has 15 residues. The germline gives CDR1 LGHDT, CDR2 YNNKEL (reference sequence). V shed 5 bases and J 2 bases; nucleotides not matched to a gene: 7. The CDR3, as DNA: TGTGCCAGCAGCACTACCGGGACAGGGACCTACGAGCAGTACTTC. Protein: CASSTTGTGTYEQYF.

This chain uses TRBV5-1 with TRBJ2-7; tentative D call: TRBD2 (6 bases). This CDR3 region has 16 residues. Germline V gene lookup returns CDR1 SGHRS and CDR2 YFSETQ. V lost 0 bases and J lost 7, with 20 bases in between. The CDR3, as DNA: TGCGCCAGCAGCTTGGAAGCGGGCGTCGGGTCGTGGGAGCAGTACTTC. It codes for CASSLEAGVGSWEQYF.

The CDR3 DNA reads as TGCGCCAGCAGCTTGACAGGGAGCCATGAGCAGTTCTTC. Amino acid sequence: CASSLTGSHEQFF. The V and J genes are TRBV5-1 and TRBJ2-1; possibly TRBD1 for D (6 bases). There are 13 residues in the CDR3. Germline V gives CDR1 SGHRS, CDR2 YFSETQ. V was pared by 1 base and J by 8 bases, with 10 bases between.

This clone was seen just once. The J gene is TRBJ1-5, the V gene TRBV18; 8 bases fit TRBD1. CDR1 and CDR2 (germline): KGHSH, LQKENI. V shed 8 bases, J shed 1 base, and the junction held 7 bases outside the gene matches. This CDR3 contains 15 residues. The CDR3 DNA reads TGTGCCAGCCGAGATGGACAGGGAAGCAATCAGCCCCAGCATTTT. Its translation is CASRDGQGSNQPQHF.

The V call is TRBV3-1 (or the pseudogene TRBV3-2), the J call TRBJ1-1; TRBD1 matches 7 bases. Unmatched junction bases numbered 7, after V lost 4 bases and J lost 5 bases. Germline V CDR1 and CDR2: LGHDT, YNNKEL (reference sequence). The CDR3 totals 14 residues. CDR3 nucleotides: TGTGCCAGCAGCCGATACGACAGGGTTACTGAAGCTTTCTTT. Protein product: CASSRYDRVTEAFF.

The chain recombines TRBV9 with TRBJ1-4; weak D call: TRBD1 (6 bases). Germline CDR1 reads SGDLS; CDR2 reads YYNGEE. The V end lost 0 bases, the J end lost 4 bases, and 13 bases lay between the germline ends. The CDR3 runs 16 residues. CDR3 in DNA: TGTGCCAGCAGCGTAGGTAGGACAGAGCTTAATGAAAAACTGTTTTTT. It encodes CASSVGRTELNEKLFF.

The CDR3 spells CASSPGPYRTPGNTIYF. The CDR3 region has the DNA TGTGCCAGCAGCCCCGGGCCCTACAGGACACCTGGAAACACCATATATTTT. This rearrangement joins TRBV5-4 to TRBJ1-3, with D possibly being TRBD1 (5 bases). Trimming left V 4 bases short and J 2 bases short, with 19 bases between. Germline V CDR1 and CDR2: SGHNT, YYREEE (reference sequence). This CDR3 comprises 17 residues.

The chain recombines TRBV19 with TRBJ1-6; 11 positions agree with TRBD1. The germline V gene encodes CDR1 LNHDA and CDR2 SQIVND (reference sequence). This CDR3 region has 16 residues. Losses at the gene ends were 5 bases for V and 9 bases for J; bases not matched to a gene: 9. CDR3 in DNA: TGTGCCAGTAGTGAGGGTTTTGGGACAGGGGGTTCACCCCTCCACTTT. It codes for CASSEGFGTGGSPLHF.

The rearrangement links TRBV6-6 to TRBJ2-1; maybe TRBD2 (5 bases). This CDR3 is built from 16 residues. Trimming shortened V by 2 bases and J by 0 bases, and 11 bases separated the two germline ends. The germline CDR1 and CDR2 sequences are MNHNY and SVGAGI (reference sequence). The CDR3 DNA is TGTGCCAGCAGTTACACCTTAGCGAGCTCCTACAATGAGCAGTTCTTC. Translated, it gives CASSYTLASSYNEQFF.

The chain joins TRBV7-8 to TRBJ2-6, with unresolved D. The CDR3 length is 18 residues. Germline V lookup: CDR1 SGHVS, CDR2 FQNEAQ. V dropped 0 bases and J dropped 2 bases, with 14 bases sitting between them. Here the CDR3 reads CASSLARVPLPGANVLTF. The CDR3 DNA sequence: TGTGCCAGCAGCTTAGCTCGGGTCCCTCTGCCTGGGGCCAACGTCCTGACTTTC.

The V gene is TRBV30, the J gene TRBJ1-1, with D possibly TRBD1 on 5 matching bases. The V and J ends lost 4 bases and 4 bases respectively, with 10 bases between them. The germline gives CDR1 GTSNPN, CDR2 SVGIG (reference sequence). This CDR3 has 12 residues. The DNA for the CDR3 is TGTGCCTGGAACTCGGGGGGCACTGAAGCTTTCTTT. Its protein is CAWNSGGTEAFF.

This clone was counted once. This chain joins TRBV2 and TRBJ1-2; TRBD1 matches 7 bases. V gave up 6 bases and J gave up 7 bases; unmatched junction bases: 11. Germline V lookup: CDR1 SNHLY, CDR2 FYNNEI. The CDR3 has 14 residues. CDR3 in amino acids: CASSRQGVEGGYTF. DNA for the CDR3: TGTGCCAGCAGCCGACAGGGTGTAGAGGGTGGCTACACCTTC.

The chain is built from TRBV29-1 and TRBJ2-1, with 7 bases that match TRBD2. There are 15 residues in the CDR3. The J segment lost 0 bases and the V segment lost 1 base, leaving 3 bases of the junction unmatched. Germline V gene data show CDR1 as SQVTM and CDR2 as ANQGSEA. This CDR3 is CSVEGGGSSYNEQFF. CDR3 coding DNA: TGCAGCGTTGAAGGTGGCGGGAGCTCCTACAATGAGCAGTTCTTC.

The rearrangement links TRBV18 to TRBJ1-1; 9 bases map to TRBD1. In germline, CDR1 is KGHSH, CDR2 LQKENI. There are 15 residues in the CDR3. The junction had 3 bases not matched to a gene; V was cut back by 0 bases and J by 4 bases. The DNA of the CDR3 is TGTGCCAGCTCACCACCGGACAGGGGCTCCACTGAAGCTTTCTTT. Amino acid sequence: CASSPPDRGSTEAFF.

The chain is built from TRBV28 and TRBJ1-1, with D tentatively TRBD1 (5 bases). The CDR3 totals 14 residues. V was clipped by 3 bases and J by 1 base, with 9 bases between them. The germline gives CDR1 MDHEN, CDR2 SYDVKM. CDR3 sequence: CASSLGGSNTEAFF. The DNA for the CDR3 is TGTGCCAGCAGTTTGGGGGGGTCGAACACTGAAGCTTTCTTT.

In this sample, this clone turned up once. The V gene is TRBV4-1, the J gene TRBJ1-4, with 9 nucleotides matching TRBD1. Germline lookup yields CDR1 MGHRA and CDR2 YSYEKL. The CDR3 totals 19 residues. Trimming removed 0 bases from V and 1 base from J; junction bases left unmatched: 9. The CDR3 is CASSQEQGAGLITNEKLFF. CDR3 DNA sequence: TGCGCCAGCAGCCAAGAACAGGGGGCCGGTTTAATAACTAATGAAAAACTGTTTTTT.

The gene calls are TRBV7-2 and TRBJ2-7, with 7 bases identical to TRBD2. The CDR3 is made up of 15 amino acids. V was pared by 5 bases and J by 0 bases, with 7 bases of the junction left unmatched. In germline, CDR1 is SGHTA, CDR2 FQGNSA. The CDR3 region is CASSPGPSGSYEQYF. In DNA, the CDR3 is TGTGCCAGCAGCCCGGGGCCTAGCGGCTCCTACGAGCAGTACTTC.

V is TRBV11-2 and J is TRBJ1-4; D not resolved. CDR1 SGHAT and CDR2 FQNNGV come from the germline V gene. CDR3 length: 15 residues. Trimming removed 0 bases from V and 0 bases from J, with 5 bases in between. The CDR3 loop reads CASSLEGATNEKLFF. CDR3 nucleotide sequence: TGTGCCAGCAGCTTAGAGGGAGCAACTAATGAAAAACTGTTTTTT.

The genes are TRBV5-1 and TRBJ1-6, with 7 bases aligning to TRBD1. CDR1 is SGHRS, CDR2 YFSETQ, per germline. This CDR3 region has 19 residues. The ends lost 2 bases at V and 9 bases at J; junction bases unmatched: 20. DNA for the CDR3: TGCGCCAGCAGCTTAGAGGCAGGGAACAGGGGAAGTCTTAGTTCACCCCTCCACTTT. This translates into CASSLEAGNRGSLSSPLHF.

The chain combines TRBV9 with TRBJ2-1, with D perhaps TRBD2 (5 bases). Germline assignment: CDR1 SGDLS and CDR2 YYNGEE. This CDR3 is 13 amino acids long. Trimming shortened V by 3 bases and J by 8 bases, and 12 bases separated the two germline ends. CDR3 residues: CASSELGVDEQFF. The CDR3 DNA follows: TGTGCCAGCAGCGAACTCGGGGTGGATGAGCAGTTCTTC.

J is TRBJ2-1 and V is TRBV11-1; TRBD1 might be the D (6 bases). The germline gives CDR1 SGHAT, CDR2 FQDESV (reference sequence). The CDR3 is 12 amino acids. V was clipped by 5 bases and J by 9 bases, with 11 bases between them. The CDR3 spells CASSGQSFEQFF. The CDR3 DNA follows: TGTGCCAGCAGCGGACAGTCTTTTGAGCAGTTCTTC.